The 32 T cell receptor beta chains listed next were all sequenced from one sample in a study of post-analysis software for immune sequencing data. Overall study results and limits: When patients were compared with controls, about five TRBV segments were more frequent, TRBV5-6, TRBV5-1 and TRBV20-1 among them.

Unique molecular identifiers were built into the TCR beta cDNA libraries. MiXCR was run by TCRdb on the PCR reads, yielding one entry per CDR3 protein. The repertoire holds approximately 630,000 distinct CDR3 sequences, with 55% to 60% as singletons. These receptors have no identified antigens. The sequenced sample was blood. Source of these receptors: a girl aged 2 to 10 with multiple sclerosis.

The V call is TRBV5-1, the J call TRBJ2-3, with TRBD2 identical over 12 bases. This CDR3 comprises 17 residues. The ends lost 4 bases at V and 4 bases at J; junction bases unmatched: 10. The germline gives CDR1 SGHRS, CDR2 YFSETQ. CDR3 sequence reads: CASSRKTSGSAADTQYF. Written as DNA, the CDR3 is TGCGCCAGCAGCCGAAAGACTAGCGGGAGTGCGGCAGATACGCAGTATTTT.

The chain combines TRBV5-5 with TRBJ2-3; 9 bases are shared with TRBD1. This CDR3 spans 15 amino acids. V shed 5 bases, J shed 7 bases, and the junction held 11 bases outside the gene matches. Germline loops: CDR1 SGHKS, CDR2 YYEKEE (reference sequence). The CDR3 loop is CASRQGQGRMNTQYF. CDR3 bases: TGTGCCAGCAGACAGGGACAGGGCCGGATGAATACGCAGTATTTT.

The chain links TRBV10-3 to TRBJ2-1; D not certain. Deletions cut 10 bases from V and 2 bases from J, with 12 bases between. This CDR3 region has 13 residues. The germline CDR1 and CDR2 sequences are ENHRY and SYGVKD. The CDR3 spells CATLLGPYNEQFF. In DNA form, the CDR3 reads TGTGCCACCTTATTAGGGCCCTACAATGAGCAGTTCTTC.

The J gene is TRBJ1-2, the V gene TRBV3-1; 7 positions match TRBD1. The V and J ends lost 1 base and 4 bases, in that order; junction bases with no gene match: 3. Germline CDR1 and CDR2: LGHDT and YNNKEL (reference sequence). This CDR3 is built from 14 residues. The CDR3 protein is CASSQGTGFYGYTF. The CDR3 DNA follows: TGTGCCAGCAGCCAAGGGACAGGCTTCTATGGCTACACCTTC.

This clonotype appeared a few times. The V gene is TRBV5-1, the J gene TRBJ1-2; 9 bases align to TRBD1. The germline V gene has CDR1 SGHRS and CDR2 YFSETQ. The CDR3 is 14 amino acids. V dropped 3 bases and J dropped 7; count of bases not matched to a gene: 7. DNA of the CDR3: TGCGCCAGCAGCTCCCGGGACAGGGCGTCTGGCTACACCTTC. It yields the protein CASSSRDRASGYTF. Using reference TRBV5-1 and TRBJ1-2 for the parts outside the CDR3, the full variable domain is KAGVTQTPRYLIKTRGQQVTLSCSPISGHRSVSWYQQTPGQGLQFLFEYFSETQRNKGNFPGRFSGRQFSNSRSEMNVSTLELGDSALYLCASSSRDRASGYTFGSGTRLTVV.

V gene TRBV6-6 combines with J gene TRBJ2-1; D not resolved. This CDR3 is 11 amino acids long. V was pared by 0 bases and J by 10 bases, with 4 bases between. Germline CDR1 and CDR2: MNHNY and SVGAGI (reference sequence). For the CDR3, the DNA is TGTGCCAGCAGTTACTCGACAGAGCAGTTCTTC. Amino acids: CASSYSTEQFF.

This clonotype has a handful of counts. The V and J genes are TRBV19 and TRBJ1-5, with no clear D. The germline CDR1 and CDR2 sequences are LNHDA and SQIVND (reference sequence). V dropped 7 bases and J dropped 0 bases, with 10 bases sitting between them. CDR3 length: 14 residues. CDR3: CASTEIYSNQPQHF. CDR3 bases: TGTGCCAGTACAGAAATCTATAGCAATCAGCCCCAGCATTTT.

The gene calls are TRBV15 and TRBJ1-1, with a weak D call TRBD1 (5 bases). This CDR3 is built from 14 residues. V shed 3 bases and J shed 3 bases, with 11 bases lying between them. The germline gives CDR1 LNHNV, CDR2 YYDKDF (reference sequence). CDR3 amino acids: CATSREQVYTEAFF. CDR3 DNA sequence: TGTGCCACCAGCAGGGAACAGGTCTACACTGAAGCTTTCTTT.

CDR3 sequence: CASSTGTSYVGGQYF. The CDR3 coding sequence is TGTGCCAGCAGCACCGGGACTAGTTACGTGGGGGGCCAGTACTTC. This rearrangement joins TRBV7-2 to TRBJ2-5; 8 bases line up with TRBD2. The CDR3 contains 15 residues. The V gene end was trimmed by 5 bases and the J gene end by 10 bases; junction bases not matched to a gene: 15. Germline lookup yields CDR1 SGHTA and CDR2 FQGNSA.

This sequence joins TRBV9 and TRBJ2-5; TRBD2 matches at 8 bases. This CDR3 is 15 amino acids long. Trimming took 0 bases from V and 5 from J; bases not matched to a gene: 6. Per the germline V gene, CDR1 is SGDLS and CDR2 is YYNGEE. The CDR3 DNA sequence: TGTGCCAGCAGCGTAGCCCCAGCGGGAGTGGAGACCCAGTACTTC. Its translation: CASSVAPAGVETQYF.

The J gene is TRBJ1-6, the V gene TRBV9, with a weak D call TRBD1 (5 bases). The CDR3 is made up of 15 amino acids. Trimming pared 0 bases from V and 10 bases from J, leaving 14 bases between. Germline V gives CDR1 SGDLS, CDR2 YYNGEE. CDR3 region: CASSVGDSPQSPLHF. The DNA for the CDR3 is TGTGCCAGCAGCGTAGGGGACTCCCCGCAATCACCCCTCCACTTT. The entire variable domain, with the rest obtained from reference TRBV9 and TRBJ1-6, is as follows: DSGVTQTPKHLITATGQRVTLRCSPRSGDLSVYWYQQSLDQGLQFLIQYYNGEERAKGNILERFSAQQFPDLHSELNLSSLELGDSALYFCASSVGDSPQSPLHFGNGTRLTVT.

CDR3: CASRQGVAYNEQFF. In DNA form, the CDR3 reads TGTGCCAGCAGGCAAGGGGTGGCCTACAATGAGCAGTTCTTC. The J gene is TRBJ2-1, the V gene TRBV6-6; possibly TRBD1 for D (5 bases). Germline CDR1 is MNHNY and CDR2 is SVGAGI (reference sequence). CDR3 length: 14 amino acids. V gave up 6 bases and J gave up 2 bases, with 11 bases separating them.

This chain links TRBV20-1 with TRBJ2-2; D call uncertain. The CDR3 is 14 amino acids. CDR1 and CDR2 (germline): DFQATT, SNEGSKA (reference sequence). The V end lost 3 bases, the J end lost 4 bases, and 12 bases lay between the germline ends. CDR3 amino acids: CSASKSGPTGELFF. CDR3 DNA: TGCAGTGCTAGTAAATCCGGACCCACCGGGGAGCTGTTTTTT.

The chain uses TRBV12-3 or TRBV12-4 and TRBJ1-6, with 10 bases lining up with TRBD1. CDR3 length: 14 amino acids. V lost 4 bases to trimming and J lost 11 bases; unmatched junction nucleotides: 5. In DNA, the CDR3 is TGTGCCAGCAGTTACCGGGACAGGGGTCCACCCCTCCACTTT. Translation: CASSYRDRGPPLHF.

A single count supports this clonotype. The rearrangement links TRBV7-9 to TRBJ1-2; no reliable D call. Germline V gene sequence: CDR1 SEHNR, CDR2 FQNEAQ (reference sequence). With 5 bases removed from V and 0 bases from J, the gap between germline ends came to 16 bases. The CDR3 spans 16 residues. CDR3 sequence (DNA): TGTGCCAGCAGCCCACGGCCGGCAGGAGCTAACTATGGCTACACCTTC. It is translated as CASSPRPAGANYGYTF.

This clonotype was seen a few times. V is TRBV29-1 and J is TRBJ2-3, with 7 bases lining up with TRBD1. CDR1 is SQVTM and CDR2 is ANQGSEA in the germline V gene. Trimming cost V 6 bases and J 5 bases; bases outside gene matches: 5. This CDR3 contains 12 residues. For the CDR3, the DNA is TGCAGCGTGCTCCCAGGGGGAGATACGCAGTATTTT. Its translation: CSVLPGGDTQYF.

The V gene is TRBV20-1, the J gene TRBJ2-7; no firm D call. V lost 1 base, J lost 2 bases, and 12 bases lay in between. The germline V gene has CDR1 DFQATT and CDR2 SNEGSKA (reference sequence). The CDR3 is made up of 14 amino acids. CDR3 amino acids: CSARALKGAYEQYF. The CDR3 nucleotides are TGCAGTGCTAGAGCTTTGAAGGGCGCCTACGAGCAGTACTTC.

The V call is TRBV6-1, the J call TRBJ2-7; 7 positions match TRBD1. Germline CDR1 reads MNHNS; CDR2 reads SASEGT. The CDR3 spans 11 residues. Losses at the gene ends were 10 bases for V and 3 bases for J; bases not matched to a gene: 3. The CDR3 DNA reads TGTGCCACTCGGACAGGCTACGAGCAGTACTTC. It specifies CATRTGYEQYF.

The chain is built from TRBV20-1 and TRBJ1-5; D unresolved. The CDR3 is 16 amino acids. V was pared by 8 bases and J by 0 bases, with 20 bases between. CDR1 and CDR2 (germline): DFQATT, SNEGSKA (reference sequence). CDR3 DNA: TGCAGTTCAGCGATTGGGGTAGAAGGTAGCAATCAGCCCCAGCATTTT. The encoded protein is CSSAIGVEGSNQPQHF.

This clonotype has more than one count but fewer than ten. This chain joins TRBV10-3 and TRBJ1-6; D uncertain. Trimming stripped 0 bases from V and 10 bases from J, with 19 bases between. CDR1 and CDR2 from the germline V gene are ENHRY and SYGVKD. The CDR3 has 17 amino acids. CDR3 loop: CAISESPGISDGSPLHF. The CDR3 DNA reads as TGTGCCATCAGTGAGTCACCAGGTATTAGCGACGGGTCACCCCTCCACTTT.

This clonotype has just one count. The V call is TRBV5-1, the J call TRBJ1-5; the match to TRBD1 covers 9 bases. Germline V lookup: CDR1 SGHRS, CDR2 YFSETQ. V gave up 1 base and J gave up 1 base; unmatched junction bases: 12. There are 19 residues in the CDR3. In DNA, the CDR3 is TGCGCCAGCAGCTTGCCCGGGACAGGGAAAAATCCAAGCAATCAGCCCCAGCATTTT. As protein: CASSLPGTGKNPSNQPQHF.

J is TRBJ1-2 and V is TRBV29-1, with unresolved D. Per the germline V gene, CDR1 is SQVTM and CDR2 is ANQGSEA. Trimming left V 1 base short and J 0 bases short, with 12 bases between. CDR3 size: 15 residues. This CDR3 is CSVEAGFFANYGYTF. The CDR3 DNA is TGCAGCGTTGAAGCGGGCTTTTTTGCTAACTATGGCTACACCTTC.

The rearrangement links TRBV7-3 to TRBJ2-1, with 8 bases fitting TRBD2. V lost 5 bases to trimming and J lost 6 bases; unmatched junction nucleotides: 12. Germline CDR1 is SGHTA and CDR2 is FQGTGA. CDR3 length equals 16 residues. The CDR3 here is CASSPGLAFICNEQFF. The CDR3 bases are TGTGCCAGCAGCCCCGGACTAGCCTTTATCTGCAATGAGCAGTTCTTC.

This rearrangement joins TRBV7-2 to TRBJ2-5, with D tentatively TRBD1 or TRBD2 (6 bases each). The CDR3 is 14 residues long. Germline V gene sequence: CDR1 SGHTA, CDR2 FQGNSA. Trimming left V 5 bases short and J 1 base short, with 11 bases between. The DNA for the CDR3 is TGTGCCAGCAGCAAGGGGGGTTTCCAAGAGACCCAGTACTTC. Amino acid sequence: CASSKGGFQETQYF.

This clonotype has only one observation. This chain links TRBV5-1 with TRBJ2-4; D uncertain. The end of the DNA is better explained by TRBJ2-7, so the J call may be wrong. The germline CDR1 and CDR2 sequences are SGHRS and YFSETQ. CDR3 length: 15 amino acids. CDR3: CASSLEPVGGYEQYF. DNA of the CDR3: TGCGCCAGCAGCTTAGAACCCGTCGGTGGCTACGAGCAGTACTTC.

The gene calls are TRBV7-7 and TRBJ2-7; the D call may be TRBD1 or TRBD2 (5 bases each). This CDR3 spans 14 amino acids. Trimming pared 5 bases from V and 10 bases from J, leaving 21 bases between. CDR1 and CDR2 (germline): SSHAT, FNYEAQ (reference sequence). DNA of the CDR3: TGTGCCAGCAGCGCGCGCCCGGGACCATGGCCCCAGTACTTC. As protein: CASSARPGPWPQYF.

The chain combines TRBV29-1 with TRBJ2-7; D is perhaps TRBD2 (5 bases). Trimming shortened V by 5 bases and J by 1 base, and 12 bases separated the two germline ends. CDR3 length: 13 amino acids. Germline values: CDR1 SQVTM, CDR2 ANQGSEA. CDR3 DNA: TGCAGCGTTTTTACCGGGATTTCCTACGAGCAGTACTTC. This gives the protein CSVFTGISYEQYF.

Here the CDR3 reads CSGREGDSYEQYF. As DNA, the CDR3 is TGCAGTGGAAGGGAAGGGGACTCCTACGAGCAGTACTTC. The chain is built from TRBV20-1 and TRBJ2-7; D might be TRBD1 (5 bases). V was cut by 7 bases and J by 0 bases, with 13 bases left in between. The CDR3 has 13 amino acids. CDR1 DFQATT and CDR2 SNEGSKA come from the germline V gene (reference sequence).

V is TRBV20-1 and J is TRBJ1-5, with a tentative D call TRBD1 (6 bases). Per germline, CDR1 DFQATT and CDR2 SNEGSKA (reference sequence). Trimming removed 0 bases from V and 7 bases from J, with 10 bases in between. The CDR3 spans 13 residues. CDR3 amino acids: CSAREGGQQPQHF. The CDR3 nucleotides read TGCAGTGCTAGAGAGGGGGGACAACAGCCCCAGCATTTT.

The genes are TRBV20-1 and TRBJ2-1; the D gene is possibly TRBD2 (5 bases). Germline CDR1 and CDR2: DFQATT and SNEGSKA (reference sequence). The CDR3 consists of 13 residues. The ends were cut back, 5 bases at V and 3 bases at J, with 11 bases in the middle. As DNA, the CDR3 is TGCAGTGCTCCAGGACTCAACTACAATGAGCAGTTCTTC. Translated, it gives CSAPGLNYNEQFF.

The gene calls are TRBV7-2 and TRBJ1-4; no firm D call. Germline-derived CDR1 and CDR2 are SGHTA and FQGNSA. The CDR3 contains 14 residues. The V end was cut by 6 bases, the J end by 2 bases, with 10 bases between. The CDR3: CASSLTRTNEKLFF. The CDR3 nucleotides are TGTGCCAGCAGTCTGACAAGGACTAATGAAAAACTGTTTTTT.

This chain links TRBV5-4 with TRBJ2-3, with TRBD2 identical over 7 bases. The CDR3 extends over 16 amino acids. The V and J ends lost 0 bases and 1 base, in that order; junction bases with no gene match: 5. Per the germline V gene, CDR1 is SGHNT and CDR2 is YYREEE (reference sequence). The CDR3, as DNA: TGTGCCAGCAGCTTGGCCAGCGGGGTTGGCACAGATACGCAGTATTTT. It specifies CASSLASGVGTDTQYF.